This T cell receptor (beta chain) was sequenced in a study of shared clonotypes between healthy human individuals. Method: immunoSEQ multiplex PCR; TCRdb's copy keeps in-frame clones and lacks some. The data contain some 2 million clones, approximately 94% of them singletons. On this clone itself: The antigen remains undetermined.

As defined, naive CD8 cells were CD45RO-negative and positively selected for CCR7, with terminally differentiated effector memory CD45RA+ cells excluded. Findings and caveats of the study: Clonotype sharing among donors was expected to depend on sequencing depth.

J was trimmed by 8 bases and V by 3 bases; bases with no gene match: 10. Germline CDR1 is SNHLY and CDR2 is FYNNEI. This CDR3 region has 16 residues. The TCR originated in a man in his late teens or twenties in good health. Sample: naive CD8+ T cells sorted from blood. The J gene is TRBJ2-1, the V gene TRBV2; 10 positions match TRBD2. DNA for the CDR3: TGTGCCAGCAGTGACCCAGCGGGAGGGTCAAGGGATGAGCAGTTCTTC. Translated, it gives CASSDPAGGSRDEQFF.